Listed below are T cell receptor beta chains from one sample, sequenced in a study of OX40 agonist ivuxolimab in advanced cancers. Using immunoSEQ multiplex PCR, the repertoire was profiled, and TCRdb retains in-frame clones only, with some absent. The sample lists some 37,000 clones, less than 90% occurring once. Sequenced here: CD4+ or CD8+ T cells sorted from blood, sampled in a trial of the OX40 agonist ivuxolimab. Receptor source: an adult with an advanced solid tumor such as melanoma, head and neck, liver or kidney cancer. Both conserved end residues are part of each CDR3. A D gene is named only where the DNA matches it firmly. Size is omitted from some rows. Given values are once, few, many or a class for expanded clones.

TRBD1	TRBV6-5	TRBJ2-1	NA	CASSRQGEDYNEQFF	TGTGCCAGCAGTCGACAGGGAGAGGACTACAATGAGCAGTTCTTC
NA	TRBV11-2	TRBJ2-2	NA	CATRPSVVRGTGELFF	TGTGCCACCCGACCCTCGGTGGTTCGGGGCACCGGGGAGCTGTTTTTT
TRBD1	TRBV2	TRBJ1-2	NA	CASSHWDRAPYGYTF	TGTGCCAGCAGCCATTGGGACAGGGCCCCCTATGGCTACACCTTC
NA	TRBV14	TRBJ1-3	NA	CASSLPGNTIYF	TGTGCCAGCAGCCTCCCTGGAAACACCATATATTTT
TRBD2	TRBV6-1	TRBJ2-1	NA	CASSERGTRPHEQFF	TGTGCCAGCAGTGAAAGAGGGACTAGGCCCCATGAGCAGTTCTTC
NA	TRBV5-4	TRBJ2-1	once	CASSPGTYRSYNEQFF	TGTGCCAGCAGCCCGGGGACCTACCGCTCCTACAATGAGCAGTTCTTC
NA	TRBV11-2	TRBJ2-5	NA	CASSPRGETQYF	TGTGCCAGCAGCCCCCGAGGGGAGACCCAGTACTTC
TRBD1	TRBV28	TRBJ1-5	once	CASSYRGRQPQHF	TGTGCCAGCTCTTACAGGGGCCGACAGCCCCAGCATTTT
NA	TRBV9	TRBJ2-4	NA	CASSETGQLAKNIQYF	TGTGCCAGCAGCGAGACCGGACAGTTAGCCAAAAACATTCAGTACTTC
NA	TRBV21-1	TRBJ2-6	NA	CASRLDRGRSPGANVLTF	TGTGCCAGCAGACTCGACAGGGGGAGGTCTCCTGGGGCCAACGTCCTGACTTTC
NA	TRBV7-2	TRBJ1-6	NA	CASSLEAGGPLPLHF	TGTGCCAGCAGCTTAGAGGCAGGCGGCCCCTTACCCCTCCACTTT
NA	TRBV15	TRBJ2-7	NA	CATSRARGSSSYEQYF	TGTGCCACCAGCAGAGCTAGGGGGTCCAGCTCCTACGAGCAGTACTTC
NA	TRBV14	TRBJ1-1	few	CASSQMTGTEAFF	TGTGCCAGCAGCCAAATGACCGGGACGGAAGCTTTCTTT
NA	TRBV5-5	TRBJ2-3	NA	CASSFRRGGTDTQYF	TGTGCCAGCAGCTTTAGGAGGGGTGGCACAGATACGCAGTATTTT
NA	TRBV4-1	TRBJ2-3	NA	CASSPRWVSDTQYF	TGCGCCAGCAGCCCCCGATGGGTGTCGGATACGCAGTATTTT
NA	TRBV6-1	TRBJ1-1	NA	CASSASVLYSPNTEAFF	TGTGCCAGCAGTGCCTCGGTCCTTTACAGTCCAAACACTGAAGCTTTCTTT
TRBD1	TRBV28	TRBJ2-1	NA	CASGPSGTGGYNEQFF	TGTGCCAGCGGGCCTTCCGGGACAGGGGGATACAATGAGCAGTTCTTC
NA	TRBV19	TRBJ1-2	NA	CASSTPQKAYGYTF	TGTGCCAGTAGCACCCCCCAGAAGGCCTATGGCTACACCTTC
NA	TRBV28	TRBJ1-5	once	CASSPGARHDQPQHF	TGTGCCAGCAGTCCGGGGGCCCGCCATGATCAGCCCCAGCATTTT
NA	TRBV27	TRBJ1-5	NA	CASSLSFNQPQHF	TGTGCCAGCAGTTTATCGTTTAATCAGCCCCAGCATTTT
NA	TRBV7-2	TRBJ2-5	NA	CASSLQLQETQYF	TGTGCCAGCAGCTTACAGCTCCAAGAGACCCAGTACTTC
NA	TRBV19	TRBJ1-2	NA	CASSPLSSGGYGYTF	TGTGCCAGTAGTCCCCTATCCTCGGGGGGCTATGGCTACACCTTC
NA	TRBV12-5	TRBJ2-3	NA	CASGIRGTKYF	TGTGCTAGTGGCATCCGGGGGACAAAGTATTTT
NA	TRBV2	TRBJ1-2	NA	CASNPRTEETYGYTF	TGTGCCAGCAACCCAAGGACAGAAGAAACCTATGGCTACACCTTC
TRBD1	TRBV27	TRBJ2-3	NA	CASSRGRFADTQYF	TGTGCCAGTTCCAGGGGGCGTTTTGCAGATACGCAGTATTTT